This T cell receptor (beta chain) is from a study of blood T cell repertoires in COVID-19. Study summary: Material from acute and convalescent COVID-19 was sourced from the United States, Italy and Spain. The cDNA or gDNA used as material had been derived from T cells, B-cell-depleted T cells, or PBMCs.

This clone was recorded a few times. The sample carries other DNA sequences with the same CDR3. As processed by the authors: Estimated nucleated cell counts came from reference gene primer amplification. TCRdb's copy holds only in-frame clones and misses some; the assay was immunoSEQ multiplex PCR. The DNA gave D and trimming, while V, J and clone size come from that table. The data show some 45,000 clones, with 80% to 90% seen just once and under 9.5% held by the top ten. The V gene lost 0 bases and the J gene lost 0 bases, with 6 bases spanning the gap. The germline CDR1 and CDR2 sequences are LGHNA and YNFKEQ. The CDR3 totals 16 residues.

This receptor was identified in a human donor in a cohort sampled during active COVID-19. The gene calls are TRBV4-2 and TRBJ2-6, with D perhaps matching TRBD1 (6 bases). The sample taken for sequencing was peripheral blood. The CDR3 loop reads CASSQEDSSGANVLTF. Here the CDR3 DNA reads TGTGCCAGCAGCCAAGAGGACAGCTCTGGGGCCAACGTCCTGACTTTC.